The rows below give T cell receptor beta chains drawn from one sample of a study of shared clonotypes between healthy human individuals. The repertoire was sequenced with immunoSEQ multiplex PCR; TCRdb's copy has only in-frame clones and lacks some. The sample carries hundreds of thousands of clones, 92% recorded once. Sequencing used naive CD8+ T cells sorted from blood. The source of these receptors is a man aged 25 to 45 in good health. Each CDR3 is given with its conserved first and last residue. A D gene is named only where the DNA matches it firmly. The size entry is marked missing in some rows and otherwise reads once, few, many or a size class.

TRBJ2-7 TRBV10-3 TRBD1 . TGTGCCATCAGTGAGTTCCTGACAGGGACGTCCTACGAGCAGTACTTC CAISEFLTGTSYEQYF
TRBJ2-4 TRBV15 TRBD1 . TGTGCCACCAGCAGCCGGGACAGGGGGTTGTACATTCAGTACTTC CATSSRDRGLYIQYF
TRBJ2-7 TRBV21-1 . . TGTGCCAGCACCGGGAAGGGCAGGGTAGTCCACGAGCAGTACTTC CASTGKGRVVHEQYF
TRBJ2-7 TRBV27 TRBD2 once TGTGCCAGCAGTTTACTGGCGGGAGGACCCCTCGAGCAGTACTTC CASSLLAGGPLEQYF
TRBJ1-4 TRBV6-1 . . TGTGCCAGCCGCCCGGGTTTCGGGGAAAAACTGTTTTTT CASRPGFGEKLFF
TRBJ2-1 TRBV9 TRBD1 . TGTGCCAGCTCGGGACAGAAGCAGTTCTTC CASSGQKQFF
TRBJ1-5 TRBV20-1 . . TGCAGTGCTGGAGTACAGCCCCAGCATTTT CSAGVQPQHF
TRBJ2-5 TRBV4-1 TRBD1 . TGCGCCAGCAGCCAACCCTCTACAGGGGGCGAAGAGACCCAGTACTTC CASSQPSTGGEETQYF
TRBJ2-7 TRBV13 . . TGTGCCAGCAGCTTAGGACGCGTAGACGAGCAGTACTTC CASSLGRVDEQYF
TRBJ2-7 TRBV7-9 TRBD1 . TGTGCCAGCACCGACAGGGGACAGGGGATCGACGAGCAGTACTTC CASTDRGQGIDEQYF
TRBJ2-7 TRBV10-3 TRBD1 . TGTGCCATCAGTGATGCGGACAGGGGATTCGAGCAGTACTTC CAISDADRGFEQYF
TRBJ2-7 TRBV30 . . TGTGCCTGGAGGCAGGAAACCTACGAGCAGTACTTC CAWRQETYEQYF
TRBJ1-1 TRBV5-1 TRBD1 . TGCGCCAGCAGCCTCAGGGGGGTCTCCGCCACTGAAGCTTTCTTT CASSLRGVSATEAFF
TRBJ2-7 TRBV29-1 . . TGCAGCGTTTCTCCCGGGACGGGATCCTACGAGCAGTACTTC CSVSPGTGSYEQYF
TRBJ2-7 TRBV7-9 TRBD2 . TGTGCCAGCACCCGCGGGGGTGACACCTACGAGCAGTACTTC CASTRGGDTYEQYF
TRBJ2-5 TRBV28 . . TGTGCCAGCAGAGTCGCGCTTGGGACTTCGAAAGAGACCCAGTACTTC CASRVALGTSKETQYF
TRBJ2-7 TRBV11-2 . . TGTGCCAGCAGCTTAGTTGGTGGGACGGTCTACGAGCAGTACTTC CASSLVGGTVYEQYF
TRBJ2-7 TRBV5-1 . . TGCGCCAGCAGCCTCCGCGACAACTACGAGCAGTACTTC CASSLRDNYEQYF
TRBJ1-1 TRBV11-2 . . TGTGCCAGCAGGCGGGAGCCCAACACTGAAGCTTTCTTT CASRREPNTEAFF
TRBJ1-1 TRBV4-3 . . TGCGCCAGCAGCCAAGTAGGAGGAGCATACACTGAAGCTTTCTTT CASSQVGGAYTEAFF
TRBJ1-1 TRBV7-6 . . TGTGCCAGCAGCTTAACCCCCCGCGGTACCCTGAACACTGAAGCTTTCTTT CASSLTPRGTLNTEAFF
TRBJ2-7 TRBV11-2 TRBD2 . TGTGCCAGCAGCCCCGGACTAGCGGGAGAATACGAGCAGTACTTC CASSPGLAGEYEQYF
TRBJ2-1 TRBV14 TRBD2 . TGTGCCAGCAGCCATTGGACTAGCGGGGAGTACAATGAGCAGTTCTTC CASSHWTSGEYNEQFF
TRBJ2-1 TRBV29-1 . . TGCAGCGTCCAACTGCTCCTCGGCAATGAGCAGTTCTTC CSVQLLLGNEQFF
TRBJ2-7 TRBV2 TRBD2 once TGTGCCAGCAGTGAAGCTAGCGGGAGCCTCTACGAGCAGTACTTC CASSEASGSLYEQYF
TRBJ2-1 TRBV4-1 . . TGCGCCAGCAGCCAAGATCTTAGGCCTAGCGTTGACAATGAGCAGTTCTTC CASSQDLRPSVDNEQFF
TRBJ2-7 TRBV7-9 . . TGTGCCAGCAGCGCGAACTTAGACAGGCATTACGAGCAGTACTTC CASSANLDRHYEQYF
TRBJ2-2 TRBV2 . . TGTGCCAGCAGTGCAGGGGACACCGGGGAGCTGTTTTTT CASSAGDTGELFF
TRBJ2-7 TRBV19 . . TGTGCCAGTAGTGCGGGACAACACCCCTACGAGCAGTACTTC CASSAGQHPYEQYF
TRBJ1-4 TRBV2 TRBD1 . TGTGCCAGCAGGGGGACAGGGCTTACTAATGAAAAACTGTTTTTT CASRGTGLTNEKLFF
TRBJ1-1 TRBV5-1 . . TGCGCCAGCAGCTTAGAATACCAGGGCAAGGTCGGAGCTTTCTTT CASSLEYQGKVGAFF
TRBJ2-7 TRBV5-8 . . TGTGCCAGCAGCCTAGGAGGTCTTTTGGAGCAGTACTTC CASSLGGLLEQYF
TRBJ2-7 TRBV4-1 . . TGCGCCAGCAGCCAAGGATGGACCCCGGGCGAGCAGTACTTC CASSQGWTPGEQYF
TRBJ2-5 TRBV6-5 . . TGTGCCAGCACCCATTCAAGCGGACACCAAGAGACCCAGTACTTC CASTHSSGHQETQYF
TRBJ2-1 TRBV9 . . TGTGCCAGCAGCGTATTAGGGGGAGGGCCGCCCGACAATGAGCAGTTCTTC CASSVLGGGPPDNEQFF
TRBJ2-1 TRBV11-2 . . TGTGCCAGCAGCTTAAGCGGTGATGAGCAGTTCTTC CASSLSGDEQFF
TRBJ2-7 TRBV10-3 TRBD2 . TGTGCCATCAGGGGGACTAGCGGGGCCTGGAGCTACGAGCAGTACTTC CAIRGTSGAWSYEQYF
TRBJ2-1 TRBV9 TRBD1 . TGTGCCAGCAGCAGGACAGGGTATGAGCAGTTCTTC CASSRTGYEQFF
TRBJ1-1 TRBV28 TRBD1 . TGTGCCAGCAGTTTTAAGGGGGACAGAGCTGAAGCTTTCTTT CASSFKGDRAEAFF
TRBJ2-1 TRBV11-2 TRBD2 . TGTGCCAGCAGCCGTTCGGGGGAGGGATACGATGAGCAGTTCTTC CASSRSGEGYDEQFF
TRBJ1-3 TRBV19 TRBD1 . TGTGCCAGTAGTATTATGACAGGGGCTGGAAACACCATATATTTT CASSIMTGAGNTIYF
TRBJ2-7 TRBV7-9 TRBD1 . TGTGCCAGCAGCTGGGGACAGGGGAGCGGCGAGCAGTACTTC CASSWGQGSGEQYF
TRBJ1-2 TRBV2 TRBD1 . TGTGCCAGCTCGGACAGGCGGGATCATGGCTACACCTTC CASSDRRDHGYTF
TRBJ2-7 TRBV25-1 . . TGTGCCAGCAGTGAATTAGTCTCCCCCGGCGAGCAGTACTTC CASSELVSPGEQYF
TRBJ2-5 TRBV6-5 TRBD1 . TGTGCCAGCAGTTATTCTACAGGGGGAGAGACCCAGTACTTC CASSYSTGGETQYF